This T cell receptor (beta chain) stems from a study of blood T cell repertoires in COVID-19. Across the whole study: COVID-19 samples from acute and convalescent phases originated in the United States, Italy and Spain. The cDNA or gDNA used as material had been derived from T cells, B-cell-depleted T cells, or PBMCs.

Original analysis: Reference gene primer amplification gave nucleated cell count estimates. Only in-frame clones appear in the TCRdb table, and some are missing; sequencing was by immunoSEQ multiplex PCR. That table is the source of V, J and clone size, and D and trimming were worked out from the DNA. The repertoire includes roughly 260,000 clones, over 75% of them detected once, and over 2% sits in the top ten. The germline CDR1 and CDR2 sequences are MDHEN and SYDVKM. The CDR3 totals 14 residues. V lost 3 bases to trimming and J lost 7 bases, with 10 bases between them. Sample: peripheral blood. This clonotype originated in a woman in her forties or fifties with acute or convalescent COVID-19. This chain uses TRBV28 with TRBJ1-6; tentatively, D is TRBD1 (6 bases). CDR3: CASSFRGLNSPLHF. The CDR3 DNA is TGTGCCAGCAGTTTTAGGGGGTTGAATTCACCCCTCCACTTT.